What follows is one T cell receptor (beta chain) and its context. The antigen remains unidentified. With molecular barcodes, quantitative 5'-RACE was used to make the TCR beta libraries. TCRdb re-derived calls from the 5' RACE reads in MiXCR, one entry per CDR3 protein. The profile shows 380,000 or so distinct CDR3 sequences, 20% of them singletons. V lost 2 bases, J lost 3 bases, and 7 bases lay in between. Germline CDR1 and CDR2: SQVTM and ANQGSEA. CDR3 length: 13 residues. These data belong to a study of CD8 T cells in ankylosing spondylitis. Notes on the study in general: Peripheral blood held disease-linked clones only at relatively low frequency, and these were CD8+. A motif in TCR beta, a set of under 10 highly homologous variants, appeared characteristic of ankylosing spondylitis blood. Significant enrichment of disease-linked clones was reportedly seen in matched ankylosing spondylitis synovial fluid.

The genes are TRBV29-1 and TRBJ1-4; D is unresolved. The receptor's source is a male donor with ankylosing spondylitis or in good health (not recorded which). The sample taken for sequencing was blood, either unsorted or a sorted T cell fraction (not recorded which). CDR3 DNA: TGCAGCGTTGAATACGGGTCTAATGAAAAACTGTTTTTT. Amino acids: CSVEYGSNEKLFF. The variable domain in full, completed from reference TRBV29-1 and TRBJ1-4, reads SAVISQKPSRDICQRGTSLTIQCQVDSQVTMMFWYRQQPGQSLTLIATANQGSEATYESGFVIDKFPISRPNLTFSTLTVSNMSPEDSSIYLCSVEYGSNEKLFFGSGTQLSVL.